This entry describes one T cell receptor beta chain. This sample is part of a study of blood T cell repertoires in COVID-19. Ages ranged from about 18 to 89 years, with residence in around 24 US areas. Per germline, CDR1 SNHLY and CDR2 FYNNEI. There are 13 residues in the CDR3. Trimming removed 7 bases at V and 1 base at J, with 7 bases between. Original handling: It was from reference gene primer amplification that nucleated cell counts were estimated. Method: immunoSEQ multiplex PCR; TCRdb's copy keeps in-frame clones and lacks some. That table gives V, J and clone size, and the DNA gave D and trimming. The sample records about 440,000 clones, around 90% being singletons.

Sequencing was performed on PBMCs or T cells enriched from blood (not recorded which). V is TRBV2 and J is TRBJ1-4; unclear D gene. The sequence was collected from a woman between 18 and 29 years old with acute COVID-19. The CDR3 nucleotides are TGTGCCAGCACCAGGATAACTAATGAAAAACTGTTTTTT. Translating it yields CASTRITNEKLFF.